This is a list of T cell receptor beta chains from one sample in a study of PD-L1 blockade in urothelial cancer. The assay was immunoSEQ multiplex PCR, and TCRdb's table has in-frame clones only and misses some. Of 100,000 or so clones listed, approximately 91% are singletons. This sample comprised PBMCs, obtained around atezolizumab (anti-PD-L1) treatment. The receptor source for this set is a woman of 80 years or more with urothelial cancer. The conserved cysteine and the conserved F or W are not part of the CDR3 here.

v_gene,j_gene,CDR3aa
TRBV30,TRBJ1-1,AWSQSNRGAQ
TRBV30,TRBJ1-2,AWSVERTGGSGYT
TRBV7-3,TRBJ2-2,ASSSSTSGRGGGELF
TRBV10-3,TRBJ2-7,ATTGGYEQY
TRBV7-2,TRBJ2-7,ASSSELAGHYEQY
TRBV19,TRBJ1-5,ASSISGTGVDQPQH
TRBV27,TRBJ2-7,ASSTTLLTYEQY
TRBV10-1,TRBJ2-7,ASSESSYEQY
TRBV2,TRBJ1-5,ASSEHSNQPQH
TRBV6-5,TRBJ1-1,ASSWGQITF
TRBV6-5,TRBJ1-2,ASSFTGGDYGYT
TRBV18,TRBJ2-5,ASSPGSQETQY
TRBV19,TRBJ2-4,ASSLGAGLAKNIQY
TRBV5-1,TRBJ1-1,ASSPITGAEAF
TRBV30,TRBJ2-1,AWSPRRKGSYNEQF
TRBV29-1,TRBJ2-7,SVSSPSGSSYEQY
TRBV19,TRBJ1-2,ASSNEGASGYT